This TCR beta chain was obtained from a study of blood T cell repertoires in COVID-19. V was trimmed by 3 bases and J by 6 bases, leaving 15 bases between them. Germline CDR1 reads MNHEY; CDR2 reads SVGAGI. The CDR3 has 15 amino acids. Profiled with immunoSEQ multiplex PCR; TCRdb holds only in-frame clones, not every one. The profile shows around 250,000 clones, 84% of them singletons. The J gene is TRBJ2-4, the V gene TRBV6-5; D is possibly TRBD1 (6 bases). The sequenced sample was peripheral blood. The receptor was isolated from a woman aged 40 to 50 who had recovered from COVID-19. The CDR3 bases are TGTGCCAGCAGTTATTCCCGGACAGCTAGAAACATTCAGTACTTC. It is translated as CASSYSRTARNIQYF.